These 27 T cell receptor beta chains originate from one sample sequenced in a study of control samples from healthy donors and cancer patients. The method was immunoSEQ multiplex PCR; TCRdb's version includes in-frame clones alone and lacks a portion of them. The table shows about 150,000 clones, with more than 85% occurring only once. Sequencing input: blood. The receptors originated from a man aged 50-59 years in good health.

The chain employs TRBV27 and TRBJ1-2; 7 positions match TRBD1. Per germline, CDR1 MNHEY and CDR2 SMNVEV (reference sequence). The CDR3 is made up of 14 amino acids. The V and J ends lost 6 bases and 4 bases, in that order; junction bases with no gene match: 8. For the CDR3, the DNA is TGTGCCAGCAGCTCCTGGGGGGACAGCTATGGCTACACCTTC. Translating it yields CASSSWGDSYGYTF.

The chain couples TRBV18 to TRBJ2-3, with D possibly matching TRBD2 (6 bases). The CDR3 covers 16 residues. Deletions cut 4 bases from V and 4 bases from J, with 18 bases between. Germline CDR1 KGHSH, CDR2 LQKENI. The CDR3 region is CASSLPGDRVADTQYF. In DNA form, the CDR3 reads TGTGCCAGCTCACTTCCGGGAGATAGAGTCGCAGATACGCAGTATTTT.

The chain joins TRBV11-3 to TRBJ2-7; the D gene is possibly TRBD1 (6 bases). Germline CDR1 SGHNT, CDR2 YENEEA. The CDR3 is made up of 14 amino acids. The germline V and J ends were trimmed by 1 base and 6 bases, with 13 bases remaining between them. CDR3 sequence: CASSLVGAGGEQYF. CDR3 coding DNA: TGTGCCAGCAGCTTAGTGGGGGCTGGGGGCGAGCAGTACTTC.

The rearrangement links TRBV11-3 to TRBJ2-7; D not resolved. From germline, CDR1 is SGHNT and CDR2 YENEEA. V was pared by 5 bases and J by 3 bases, with 11 bases between. The length of the CDR3 is 13 residues. This CDR3 reads CASSEGPLYEQYF. In DNA form, the CDR3 reads TGTGCCAGCAGCGAAGGGCCCCTCTACGAGCAGTACTTC. Variable domain in full (rest from reference TRBV11-3 and TRBJ2-7): EAGVVQSPRYKIIEKKQPVAFWCNPISGHNTLYWYLQNLGQGPELLIRYENEEAVDDSQLPKDRFSAERLKGVDSTLKIQPAELGDSAVYLCASSEGPLYEQYFGPGTRLTVT.

The rearrangement links TRBV18 to TRBJ2-3; 7 bases map to TRBD1. The ends lost 0 bases at V and 3 bases at J; junction bases unmatched: 6. CDR1 is KGHSH and CDR2 is LQKENI in the germline V gene. CDR3 length: 16 residues. CDR3 DNA sequence: TGTGCCAGCTCACCACCGAGGGGGCAAAAGACAGATACGCAGTATTTT. Translation: CASSPPRGQKTDTQYF.

In its sample, this clone was seen once. J is TRBJ2-1 and V is TRBV12-3 or TRBV12-4; D is unclear. This CDR3 spans 11 amino acids. V was shortened by 6 bases and J by 15 bases, with 15 bases between the two germline ends. In DNA form, the CDR3 reads TGTGCCAGCAGCCCAGCGAAAGTGCGGTTCTTC. Its protein is CASSPAKVRFF.

V usage is TRBV5-6 and J usage is TRBJ2-5; weak D call: TRBD1 (6 bases). CDR1 and CDR2 from the germline V gene are SGHDT and YYEEEE. The V end lost 6 bases, the J end lost 5 bases, and 17 bases lay between the germline ends. This CDR3 is built from 14 residues. The CDR3 reads CASTPMGAVETQYF. DNA of the CDR3: TGTGCCAGCACCCCTATGGGGGCGGTGGAGACCCAGTACTTC.

This chain links TRBV10-3 with TRBJ2-1; TRBD2 matches 10 bases. Germline lookup yields CDR1 ENHRY and CDR2 SYGVKD. The CDR3 loop spans 16 amino acids. With 5 bases clipped from V and 0 bases from J, the junction kept 4 bases outside the gene matches. CDR3 amino acids: CAISPSGRFSYNEQFF. The CDR3, as DNA: TGTGCCATCAGTCCTAGCGGGAGATTCTCCTACAATGAGCAGTTCTTC.

The gene calls are TRBV29-1 and TRBJ1-1; D uncertain. The CDR3 spans 11 residues. Germline V gene sequence: CDR1 SQVTM, CDR2 ANQGSEA. Trimming pared 7 bases from V and 0 bases from J, leaving 6 bases between. CDR3 in DNA: TGCAGCGGACAATTGAACACTGAAGCTTTCTTT. Its protein product is CSGQLNTEAFF.

The V gene is TRBV19, the J gene TRBJ2-7; 11 bases fit TRBD1. CDR1 is LNHDA and CDR2 is SQIVND in the germline V gene (reference sequence). CDR3 length: 13 amino acids. J lost 5 bases, V lost 7 bases, and 4 bases had no gene match. The CDR3 sequence is CASKGQGADEQYF. DNA for the CDR3: TGTGCCAGTAAAGGACAGGGGGCCGACGAGCAGTACTTC.

V usage is TRBV28 and J usage is TRBJ2-3; 14 bases map to TRBD2. CDR1 MDHEN and CDR2 SYDVKM come from the germline V gene. The length of the CDR3 is 15 residues. After removal of 5 bases from V and 3 bases from J, the junction contained 1 base not matched to a gene. This CDR3 reads CASSRTSGRTDTQYF. The CDR3 nucleotides are TGTGCCAGCAGTCGGACTAGCGGGAGGACAGATACGCAGTATTTT.

In regard to this clone: One end of the junction is discordant with germline, which a read error may explain. The J gene is TRBJ2-7, the V gene TRBV3-1 (or the pseudogene TRBV3-2), with 8 bases aligning to TRBD2. The CDR3 loop spans 11 amino acids. Germline CDR1 and CDR2: LGHDT and YNNKEL (reference sequence). The CDR3 DNA follows: TGTGCCAGCAGCCGCGGGGGGAATGTAAACTTC. Its protein is CASSRGGNVNF.

This chain links TRBV6-6 with TRBJ2-3; no firm D call. The V and J ends lost 6 bases and 2 bases respectively, with 6 bases between them. Germline CDR1 MNHNY, CDR2 SVGAGI (reference sequence). The CDR3 loop spans 12 amino acids. The CDR3 reads CASSSYTDTQYF. CDR3 DNA: TGTGCCAGCAGCTCCTACACAGATACGCAGTATTTT.

This chain links TRBV10-3 with TRBJ1-5, with no clear D. In germline, CDR1 is ENHRY, CDR2 SYGVKD. This CDR3 region has 12 residues. Trimming cost V 4 bases and J 5 bases, with 6 bases left between them. CDR3: CAISGPYQPQHF. The DNA for the CDR3 is TGTGCCATCAGTGGGCCCTATCAGCCCCAGCATTTT.

The chain is built from TRBV30 and TRBJ1-1, with D unresolved. V lost 2 bases, J lost 5 bases, and 3 bases lay in between. The CDR3 covers 10 residues. In germline, CDR1 is GTSNPN, CDR2 SVGIG (reference sequence). The CDR3: CAWSQTEAFF. The DNA of the CDR3 is TGTGCCTGGAGTCAGACTGAAGCTTTCTTT. The entire variable domain, with the rest obtained from reference TRBV30 and TRBJ1-1, is as follows: SQTIHQWPATLVQPVGSPLSLECTVEGTSNPNLYWYRQAAGRGLQLLFYSVGIGQISSEVPQNLSASRPQDRQFILSSKKLLLSDSGFYLCAWSQTEAFFGQGTRLTVV.

This chain uses TRBV5-1 with TRBJ1-1, with D uncertain. Trimming left V 4 bases short and J 7 bases short, with 14 bases between. The CDR3 length is 13 residues. CDR1 is SGHRS and CDR2 is YFSETQ in the germline V gene. The CDR3 DNA reads TGCGCCAGCAGCCTCGGAAGGCAGGTTGAAGCTTTCTTT. Its translation is CASSLGRQVEAFF.

The V call is TRBV18, the J call TRBJ1-1; the D gene is possibly TRBD1 (5 bases). V was shortened by 5 bases and J by 6 bases, with 10 bases between the two germline ends. CDR3 length equals 12 residues. Germline-derived CDR1 and CDR2 are KGHSH and LQKENI. CDR3: CASSTGTSEAFF. CDR3 nucleotide sequence: TGTGCCAGCTCAACGGGGACCTCTGAAGCTTTCTTT.

This clone was seen more than once but under ten times. J is TRBJ1-1 and V is TRBV11-2; 8 nucleotides agree with TRBD1. The ends lost 5 bases at V and 1 base at J; junction bases unmatched: 6. The CDR3 runs 15 residues. The germline V gene encodes CDR1 SGHAT and CDR2 FQNNGV. CDR3 sequence reads: CASSQRTGWNTEAFF. The CDR3 DNA reads as TGTGCCAGCAGCCAGCGGACAGGGTGGAACACTGAAGCTTTCTTT.

The rearrangement uses TRBV12-3 or TRBV12-4 and TRBJ2-3; the D is unclear. CDR3 length: 12 residues. Trimming removed 6 bases from V and 4 bases from J, with 8 bases in between. The CDR3 loop is CASRPSPDTQYF. For the CDR3, the DNA is TGTGCCAGCAGGCCCTCCCCAGATACGCAGTATTTT.

The J gene is TRBJ2-1, the V gene TRBV28; tentative D call: TRBD1 (5 bases). Trimming shortened V by 5 bases and J by 4 bases, and 9 bases separated the two germline ends. CDR3 length equals 13 residues. Germline V gene sequence: CDR1 MDHEN, CDR2 SYDVKM. The CDR3 spells CASSEDIYNEQFF. CDR3 nucleotide sequence: TGTGCCAGCAGTGAGGACATTTACAATGAGCAGTTCTTC.

The V call is TRBV5-1, the J call TRBJ2-7; D unclear. Per the germline V gene, CDR1 is SGHRS and CDR2 is YFSETQ. This CDR3 region has 14 residues. The germline V and J ends were trimmed by 0 bases and 2 bases, with 9 bases remaining between them. The DNA of the CDR3 is TGCGCCAGCAGCTTGGGGCGGAACACCTACGAGCAGTACTTC. Amino acids: CASSLGRNTYEQYF.

This sequence joins TRBV13 and TRBJ2-1, with 7 nucleotides matching TRBD2. Germline CDR1 PRHDT, CDR2 FYEKMQ (reference sequence). This CDR3 contains 17 residues. Trimming removed 1 base from V and 0 bases from J; junction bases left unmatched: 6. For the CDR3, the DNA is TGTGCCAGCAGCTTAGTGGTCGGGACTATCTCCTACAATGAGCAGTTCTTC. Residues: CASSLVVGTISYNEQFF. Together with reference TRBV13 and TRBJ2-1, the CDR3 gives the full variable domain: AAGVIQSPRHLIKEKRETATLKCYPIPRHDTVYWYQQGPGQDPQFLISFYEKMQSDKGSIPDRFSAQQFSDYHSELNMSSLELGDSALYFCASSLVVGTISYNEQFFGPGTRLTVL.

The V gene is TRBV30, the J gene TRBJ1-5; D remains ambiguous. V lost 0 bases, J lost 1 base, and 7 bases lay in between. Per germline, CDR1 GTSNPN and CDR2 SVGIG (reference sequence). This CDR3 is 14 amino acids long. As DNA, the CDR3 is TGTGCCTGGAGTGTCGAGGCCAGCAATCAGCCCCAGCATTTT. Residues: CAWSVEASNQPQHF.

V gene TRBV12-3 or TRBV12-4 combines with J gene TRBJ2-7; D gene ambiguous. V lost 6 bases and J 3 bases, leaving 6 bases between the germline ends. CDR3 length equals 11 residues. The CDR3 bases are TGTGCCAGCAGCTCCAACTACGAGCAGTACTTC. Protein sequence: CASSSNYEQYF.

The J gene is TRBJ1-5, the V gene TRBV9, with D possibly matching TRBD1 (5 bases). CDR1 SGDLS and CDR2 YYNGEE come from the germline V gene. V gave up 0 bases and J gave up 1 base, with 11 bases separating them. This CDR3 is 16 amino acids long. In nucleotides, the CDR3 is TGTGCCAGCAGCGTAGGGCCGGGGGGGAGCAATCAGCCCCAGCATTTT. Its translation is CASSVGPGGSNQPQHF.

CDR3 DNA: TGTGCCAGCTCAAACGGGGGCCAAGAGACCCAGTACTTC. As protein: CASSNGGQETQYF. J is TRBJ2-5 and V is TRBV18; tentatively, D is TRBD2 (6 bases). The CDR3 totals 13 residues. V was clipped by 5 bases and J by 1 base, with 8 bases between them. Germline CDR1 reads KGHSH; CDR2 reads LQKENI.

The chain has TRBV27 and TRBJ2-3; 9 bases match TRBD1. The CDR3 consists of 15 residues. V was clipped by 6 bases and J by 4 bases; unmatched bases: 8. The germline V gene has CDR1 MNHEY and CDR2 SMNVEV (reference sequence). In DNA, the CDR3 is TGTGCCAGCAGGGGAAGGACAGGGGCGGCAGATACGCAGTATTTT. Translation gives CASRGRTGAADTQYF.